This T cell receptor beta chain was captured in a study of cytotoxic CD8 clonotypes in ibrutinib-treated CLL. General study points: Whereas clonality rose at ibrutinib response, it declined toward baseline at progression.

The CDR3 spans 15 residues. Germline CDR1 reads MNHEY; CDR2 reads SVGAGI. Trimming shortened V by 1 base and J by 4 bases, and 8 bases separated the two germline ends. The table came from immunoSEQ multiplex PCR; TCRdb's copy has only in-frame clones and leaves some out. The sample holds roughly 180,000 clones, roughly 80% seen once. This clone was seen once. Its target is unknown. The V gene is TRBV6-5, the J gene TRBJ2-6, with D unresolved. The material sequenced was PBMCs, taken after 24 months of ibrutinib treatment. The sequence was obtained from a human donor with chronic lymphocytic leukemia. CDR3 sequence: CASSYLRSGANVLTF. The CDR3 DNA is TGTGCCAGCAGTTACTTAAGAAGCGGGGCCAACGTCCTGACTTTC.